Here is one T cell receptor beta chain with its context. Time point: recipient sample about 28 days before transplant, after cytoreduction. Samples: about 28 days before transplant, then days 30, 100 and 180 after. This specimen comes from a study of T cell clonotyping in hematopoietic cell transplantation. Sequenced by immunoSEQ multiplex PCR; TCRdb stores in-frame clones only, minus some. In the table there are roughly 30,000 clones, 93% of which are singletons. The CDR3 sequence is 12 residues long. Trimming stripped 7 bases from V and 6 bases from J, with 12 bases between. Per the germline V gene, CDR1 is LNHDA and CDR2 is SQIVND (reference sequence).

The V and J genes are TRBV19 and TRBJ1-1; maybe TRBD1 (5 bases). The sample in question was peripheral blood mononuclear cells, obtained before stem cell transplant. The TCR comes from a man aged 50-60 years with acute myeloid leukemia. Some clones in this sample may be carry-over from other donors' samples. CDR3 protein: CASTGMGPEAFF. Written as DNA, the CDR3 is TGTGCCAGTACTGGAATGGGGCCTGAAGCTTTCTTT.